This entry is about one T cell receptor (beta chain). The antigen is not known. V trimming: 1 base; J trimming: 6 bases; junction bases outside the gene matches: 8. CDR1 is SGHNT and CDR2 is YYREEE in the germline V gene (reference sequence). The CDR3 length is 16 residues. This record comes from a study of T cells in Graves' hyperthyroidism and ophthalmopathy. Study in general: Blood was drawn when the patient was first diagnosed and still untreated.

The TCR beta CDR3 regions underwent amplification using RNA transcripts as the source. When the TCR CDR3 underwent first-round RT-PCR, the HTBI primer set was used. TCRdb reprocessed the multiplex PCR reads with MiXCR, giving one entry per CDR3 protein. The sample shows about 410,000 distinct CDR3 sequences, approximately 14% of them seen only once. Study-wide results and caveats: Within blood appeared most thyroid clonotypes that had expanded above 0.001.

Sequencing was performed on blood. The receptor was derived from a man aged 18 to 30 with Graves' ophthalmopathy. The chain has TRBV5-4 and TRBJ2-3; 10 positions agree with TRBD1. The CDR3 coding sequence is TGTGCCAGCAGCTTGAAATTGGGACAGGGGATTGATACGCAGTATTTT. It yields the protein CASSLKLGQGIDTQYF.